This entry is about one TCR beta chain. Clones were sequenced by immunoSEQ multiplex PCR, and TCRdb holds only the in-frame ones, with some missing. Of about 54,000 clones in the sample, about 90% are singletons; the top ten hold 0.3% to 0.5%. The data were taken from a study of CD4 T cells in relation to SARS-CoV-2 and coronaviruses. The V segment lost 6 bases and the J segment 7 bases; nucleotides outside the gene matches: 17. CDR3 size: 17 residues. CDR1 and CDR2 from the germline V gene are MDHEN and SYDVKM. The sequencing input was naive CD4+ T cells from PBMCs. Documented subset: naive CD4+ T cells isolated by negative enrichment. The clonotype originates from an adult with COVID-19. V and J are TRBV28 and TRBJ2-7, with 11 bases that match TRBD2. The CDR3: CASRIAGGGFYALEQYF. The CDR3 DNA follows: TGTGCCAGCAGAATAGCGGGAGGGGGTTTCTACGCTCTGGAGCAGTACTTC. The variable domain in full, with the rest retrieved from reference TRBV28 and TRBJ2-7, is DVKVTQSSRYLVKRTGEKVFLECVQDMDHENMFWYRQDPGLGLRLIYFSYDVKMKEKGDIPEGYSVSREKKERFSLILESASTNQTSMYLCASRIAGGGFYALEQYFGPGTRLTVT.